Below, 20 T cell receptor beta chains from the same sample are listed, as sequenced in a study of cytomegalovirus exposure and HLA in healthy donors. The PCR contained 60 Vbeta and 13 Jbeta primers. This table comes from immunoSEQ multiplex PCR, and its TCRdb copy is limited to in-frame clones, with some not included. The sample includes 150,000 to 200,000 clones, 80% to 85% of them seen just once. Material: PBMCs. Every receptor here comes from a boy aged 2 to 10 in good health and CMV-seronegative.

The chain has TRBV28 and TRBJ1-5; D is undetermined. Trimming stripped 6 bases from V and 4 bases from J, with 13 bases between. The CDR3 sequence is 14 residues long. Germline V gene sequence: CDR1 MDHEN, CDR2 SYDVKM. The CDR3 spells CASRPAEINQPQHF. In DNA, the CDR3 is TGTGCCAGCAGGCCGGCGGAGATTAATCAGCCCCAGCATTTT.

Only a few counts were recorded for this clone. The rearrangement links TRBV6-5 to TRBJ1-1; D is ambiguous. Trimming removed 8 bases from V and 3 bases from J, with 7 bases in between. Germline V gene lookup returns CDR1 MNHEY and CDR2 SVGAGI. This CDR3 has 11 residues. The CDR3: CASARYTEAFF. CDR3 nucleotide sequence: TGTGCCAGCGCGAGGTACACTGAAGCTTTCTTT.

This clone was recorded a few times. The V gene is TRBV7-9, the J gene TRBJ2-3; 9 positions match TRBD2. Unmatched junction bases numbered 13, after V lost 5 bases and J lost 1 base. The CDR3 is made up of 18 amino acids. Looked up from germline, CDR1 is SEHNR and CDR2 is FQNEAQ (reference sequence). The chain's CDR3 is CASSPRLAVSRRTDTQYF. Written as DNA, the CDR3 is TGTGCCAGCAGCCCCAGACTAGCGGTGTCCCGCCGCACAGATACGCAGTATTTT.

This chain joins TRBV6-1 and TRBJ2-5, with no clear D. Trimming took off 5 bases at V and 1 base at J, with 11 bases between the two ends. The CDR3 runs 14 residues. CDR1 and CDR2 (germline): MNHNS, SASEGT. CDR3 protein: CASSSSLTQETQYF. DNA of the CDR3: TGTGCCAGCAGTTCCAGTTTAACCCAAGAGACCCAGTACTTC.

The chain joins TRBV29-1 to TRBJ2-6; perhaps TRBD1 as D (6 bases). CDR3 length equals 14 residues. CDR1 SQVTM and CDR2 ANQGSEA come from the germline V gene. V lost 1 base, J lost 2 bases, and 6 bases lay in between. DNA of the CDR3: TGCAGCGTTGAAGGGACAGCTGGGGCCAACGTCCTGACTTTC. It translates to CSVEGTAGANVLTF. Looking up the rest from reference TRBV29-1 and TRBJ2-6 gives the full variable domain: SAVISQKPSRDICQRGTSLTIQCQVDSQVTMMFWYRQQPGQSLTLIATANQGSEATYESGFVIDKFPISRPNLTFSTLTVSNMSPEDSSIYLCSVEGTAGANVLTFGAGSRLTVL.

This CDR3 reads CASSLRVGADTQYF. CDR3 in DNA: TGTGCCAGCAGCTTACGGGTCGGGGCAGATACGCAGTATTTT. V gene TRBV7-9 combines with J gene TRBJ2-3, with a weak D call TRBD2 (5 bases). This CDR3 has 14 amino acids. Trimming took off 2 bases at V and 4 bases at J, with 10 bases between the two ends. CDR1 is SEHNR and CDR2 is FQNEAQ in the germline V gene (reference sequence). Full variable domain (rest looked up from reference TRBV7-9 and TRBJ2-3): DTGVSQNPRHKITKRGQNVTFRCDPISEHNRLYWYRQTLGQGPEFLTYFQNEAQLEKSRLLSDRFSAERPKGSFSTLEIQRTEQGDSAMYLCASSLRVGADTQYFGPGTRLTVL.

The CDR3 loop reads CASSMSNSYNEQFF. The CDR3 DNA sequence: TGTGCCAGCAGTATGAGTAATTCCTACAATGAGCAGTTCTTC. The gene calls are TRBV28 and TRBJ2-1, with D hard to call. Germline V gene data show CDR1 as MDHEN and CDR2 as SYDVKM. V was shortened by 5 bases and J by 1 base, with 9 bases between the two germline ends. The CDR3 spans 14 residues.

This clone came up once. The chain combines TRBV10-2 with TRBJ2-3; 8 bases are a match to TRBD2. The CDR3 sequence is 17 residues long. Germline CDR1 WSHSY, CDR2 SAAADI. The V segment lost 2 bases and the J segment 3 bases; nucleotides outside the gene matches: 10. As DNA, the CDR3 is TGCGCCAGCAGTGAGCGATCCGGGACTAGAGAAACAGATACGCAGTATTTT. It is translated as CASSERSGTRETDTQYF.

The chain carries TRBV7-3 and TRBJ2-2; tentatively, D is TRBD1 (5 bases). The CDR3 extends over 16 amino acids. V gave up 3 bases and J gave up 1 base, with 12 bases separating them. The germline gives CDR1 SGHTA, CDR2 FQGTGA. Here the CDR3 reads CASSLLGLENTGELFF. In nucleotides, the CDR3 is TGTGCCAGCAGCTTGTTGGGGCTAGAGAACACCGGGGAGCTGTTTTTT. Full variable domain (remainder filled in from reference TRBV7-3 and TRBJ2-2): GAGVSQTPSNKVTEKGKYVELRCDPISGHTALYWYRQSLGQGPEFLIYFQGTGAADDSGLPNDRFFAVRPEGSVSTLKIQRTERGDSAVYLCASSLLGLENTGELFFGEGSRLTVL.

The chain employs TRBV27 and TRBJ1-2; 7 nucleotides line up with TRBD1. The CDR3 is 13 residues long. After removal of 8 bases from V and 5 bases from J, the junction contained 8 bases not matched to a gene. CDR1 is MNHEY and CDR2 is SMNVEV in the germline V gene (reference sequence). CDR3 DNA sequence: TGTGCCAGCGGAATGACAGGGCAGTATGGCTACACCTTC. Its protein is CASGMTGQYGYTF.

The rearrangement joins TRBV2 to TRBJ1-4; D gene unclear. The CDR3 consists of 12 residues. Between the trimmed V and J ends, which lost 4 bases and 15 bases, there was a span of 15 bases. The germline CDR1 and CDR2 sequences are SNHLY and FYNNEI. CDR3 protein: CASSGPRVTLFF. For the CDR3, the DNA is TGTGCCAGCAGTGGACCCCGGGTGACTTTGTTTTTT.

J is TRBJ2-5 and V is TRBV10-2; 11 positions agree with TRBD2. This CDR3 is 16 amino acids long. With V trimmed by 0 bases and J by 4 bases, 4 bases remained unmatched. The germline V gene has CDR1 WSHSY and CDR2 SAAADI. The DNA for the CDR3 is TGCGCCAGCAGTGAGTCCGTAACTAGCGGGAGAGAGACCCAGTACTTC. Translated, it gives CASSESVTSGRETQYF.

The rearrangement joins TRBV15 to TRBJ2-7; D is unresolved. This CDR3 spans 15 amino acids. Germline V lookup: CDR1 LNHNV, CDR2 YYDKDF (reference sequence). V was pared by 1 base and J by 3 bases, with 13 bases between. The CDR3 loop reads CATSRVDSSNYEQYF. The CDR3 DNA reads as TGTGCCACCAGCAGAGTGGATAGCAGCAACTACGAGCAGTACTTC.

This chain joins TRBV7-9 and TRBJ2-5; 7 bases map to TRBD1. Germline CDR1 reads SEHNR; CDR2 reads FQNEAQ (reference sequence). V trimming: 5 bases; J trimming: 3 bases; junction bases outside the gene matches: 12. The CDR3 has 16 residues. CDR3 amino acids: CASSLQTGSVKETQYF. DNA of the CDR3: TGTGCCAGCAGCCTTCAGACAGGGAGCGTCAAAGAGACCCAGTACTTC.

This chain uses TRBV2 with TRBJ2-7, with D possibly being TRBD2 (6 bases). Germline lookup yields CDR1 SNHLY and CDR2 FYNNEI. This CDR3 is built from 12 residues. The V and J ends lost 6 bases and 3 bases respectively, with 9 bases between them. CDR3 nucleotide sequence: TGTGCCAGCAGGGGGGACTTCTACGAGCAGTACTTC. It specifies CASRGDFYEQYF.

This chain links TRBV28 with TRBJ2-1, with D possibly being TRBD2 (5 bases). CDR1 and CDR2 (germline): MDHEN, SYDVKM. CDR3 length: 16 amino acids. V lost 6 bases, J lost 7 bases, and 22 bases lay in between. The chain's CDR3 is CASSPGSLEGWNEQFF. For the CDR3, the DNA is TGTGCCAGCAGCCCTGGTAGTCTCGAGGGCTGGAATGAGCAGTTCTTC.

V usage is TRBV2 and J usage is TRBJ1-5, with TRBD1 matching 9 bases. The CDR3 covers 20 residues. V was pared by 6 bases and J by 3 bases, with 21 bases of the junction left unmatched. Germline loops: CDR1 SNHLY, CDR2 FYNNEI. The CDR3 DNA follows: TGTGCCAGCAGCCCGCCGTCGGGGGGACAGGGAGACACCAACAATCAGCCCCAGCATTTT. Protein sequence: CASSPPSGGQGDTNNQPQHF.

The chain carries TRBV28 and TRBJ2-7, with 8 bases identical to TRBD2. J lost 7 bases, V lost 5 bases, and 13 bases had no gene match. The CDR3 consists of 15 residues. Germline CDR1 is MDHEN and CDR2 is SYDVKM. CDR3 nucleotides: TGTGCCAGCAGTCCGAGCGGGAGAGGGCCCGGGGAGCAGTACTTC. Translation gives CASSPSGRGPGEQYF.

J is TRBJ2-2 and V is TRBV7-2, with 8 bases fitting TRBD2. CDR3 length: 18 residues. V shed 4 bases, J shed 4 bases, and the junction held 14 bases outside the gene matches. CDR1 and CDR2 from the germline V gene are SGHTA and FQGNSA. The CDR3 sequence: CASSSLRGAGATTGELFF. The CDR3, as DNA: TGTGCCAGCAGCTCCCTAAGGGGAGCGGGAGCTACCACCGGGGAGCTGTTTTTT.

In its sample, this clone was seen once. This chain uses TRBV9 with TRBJ2-1; 9 bases agree with TRBD2. Looked up from germline, CDR1 is SGDLS and CDR2 is YYNGEE. Trimming cost V 0 bases and J 5 bases; bases outside gene matches: 6. The CDR3 consists of 16 residues. CDR3: CASSVVAGATHNEQFF. DNA of the CDR3: TGTGCCAGCAGCGTAGTAGCGGGAGCGACCCACAATGAGCAGTTCTTC. Filled out from reference TRBV9 and TRBJ2-1, the complete variable domain reads DSGVTQTPKHLITATGQRVTLRCSPRSGDLSVYWYQQSLDQGLQFLIQYYNGEERAKGNILERFSAQQFPDLHSELNLSSLELGDSALYFCASSVVAGATHNEQFFGPGTRLTVL.